The source of this T cell receptor (beta chain) is a study of blood T cell repertoires in COVID-19. Study overall: Material from acute and convalescent COVID-19 was sourced from the United States, Italy and Spain. T cells, B-cell-depleted T cells, or PBMCs provided the cDNA or gDNA that served as material.

Recruits, aged roughly 18 to 95 years, lived in 25 or so US areas. This CDR3 has 13 residues. Trimming at V came to 7 bases and at J to 6 bases, leaving 8 bases not matched to a gene. Method: immunoSEQ multiplex PCR; TCRdb's copy keeps in-frame clones and lacks some. The repertoire holds 180,000 or so clones, with less than 90% as singletons. What was sequenced was PBMCs or T cells enriched from blood (not recorded which). This chain uses TRBV12-3 or TRBV12-4 with TRBJ1-2, with 7 bases fitting TRBD1. This TCR derives from a woman aged 50 to 65 who had recovered from COVID-19. The CDR3 DNA follows: TGTGCCAGCACCGCAGGGGGTAGGGATGGCTACACCTTC. Protein sequence: CASTAGGRDGYTF.